This T cell receptor beta chain comes out of a study of patients and donors after allogeneic stem cell transplantation. TCRdb fed the RT-PCR reads into MiXCR, producing one record per CDR3 protein. The sample consists of about 960,000 distinct CDR3 sequences, about a sixth of them appearing once. This clonotype was seen a handful of times. Germline loops: CDR1 SGHTA, CDR2 FQGNSA. Deletions cut 0 bases from V and 6 bases from J, with 12 bases between. This CDR3 spans 15 amino acids. The gene calls are TRBV7-2 and TRBJ2-4; D call uncertain. The sequence was collected from a human donor who was either an allogeneic HSCT recipient or a stem cell or donor lymphocyte infusion donor (not recorded which). It is not recorded whose cells these are; they may come from a transplant donor. The material sequenced was blood, either unsorted or a sorted T cell fraction (not recorded which). CDR3 residues: CASSLARRKVNIQYF. Written as DNA, the CDR3 is TGTGCCAGCAGCTTAGCGAGAAGAAAAGTAAACATTCAGTACTTC.